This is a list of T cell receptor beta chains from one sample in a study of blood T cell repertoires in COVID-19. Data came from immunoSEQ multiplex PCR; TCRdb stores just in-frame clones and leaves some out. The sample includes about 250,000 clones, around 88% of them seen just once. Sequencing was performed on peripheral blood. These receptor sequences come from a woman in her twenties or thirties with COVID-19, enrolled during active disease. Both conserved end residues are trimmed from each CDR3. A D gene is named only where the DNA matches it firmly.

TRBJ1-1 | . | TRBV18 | ASSPRDINLNTEAF
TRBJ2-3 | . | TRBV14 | ASSEARDIGTDTQY
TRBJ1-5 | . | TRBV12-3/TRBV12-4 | ASSFQAQPQH
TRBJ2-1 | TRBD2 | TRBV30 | AWNSGSTDNEQF
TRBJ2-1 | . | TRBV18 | ASSPGEWRSQF
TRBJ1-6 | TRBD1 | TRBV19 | ASSSRTGSLWNSPLH
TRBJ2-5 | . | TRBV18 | ASSPQLLDGQETQY
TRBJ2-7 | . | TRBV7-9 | ASSLTQGVSYEQY
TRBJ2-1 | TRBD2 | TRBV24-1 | ATSEYTSVGEQF
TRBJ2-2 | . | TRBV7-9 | ASSPNAGFTGELF
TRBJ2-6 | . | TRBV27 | ASSFDLRGSGANVLT
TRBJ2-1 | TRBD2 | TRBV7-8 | ASNLRTSGSSYNEQF
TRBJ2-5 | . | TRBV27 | ASSFQGQETQY
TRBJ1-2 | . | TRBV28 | ASSSYLRGYGYT
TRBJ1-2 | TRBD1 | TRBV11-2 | ASSRQGFGYGYT
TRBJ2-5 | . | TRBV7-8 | ASSRGASERETQY
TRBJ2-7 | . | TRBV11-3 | ASSLGLGVAYEQY
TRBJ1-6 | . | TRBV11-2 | ASSSTGLVGNSPLH
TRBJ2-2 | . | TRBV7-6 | ASSPAHGDTGELF
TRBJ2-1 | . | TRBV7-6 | ASSFRAGAYNEQF
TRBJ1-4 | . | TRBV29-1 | SVTGGGGTNEKLF
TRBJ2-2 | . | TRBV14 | ASSQSGVPGELF
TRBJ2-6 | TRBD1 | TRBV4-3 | ASSQAGTGLTGANVLT
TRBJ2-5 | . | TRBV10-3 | AIKNPVEKETQY
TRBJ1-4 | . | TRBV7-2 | ASSPRTGTNEKLF
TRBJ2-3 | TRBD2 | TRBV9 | ASSPGGGISTDTQY
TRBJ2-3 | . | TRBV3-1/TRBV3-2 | ASSQERSTDTQY
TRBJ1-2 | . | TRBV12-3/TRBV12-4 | ASSPGQYGYT
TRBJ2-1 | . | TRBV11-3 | ASSLETGSYNEQF
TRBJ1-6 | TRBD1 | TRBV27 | ASRWDRDSPLH